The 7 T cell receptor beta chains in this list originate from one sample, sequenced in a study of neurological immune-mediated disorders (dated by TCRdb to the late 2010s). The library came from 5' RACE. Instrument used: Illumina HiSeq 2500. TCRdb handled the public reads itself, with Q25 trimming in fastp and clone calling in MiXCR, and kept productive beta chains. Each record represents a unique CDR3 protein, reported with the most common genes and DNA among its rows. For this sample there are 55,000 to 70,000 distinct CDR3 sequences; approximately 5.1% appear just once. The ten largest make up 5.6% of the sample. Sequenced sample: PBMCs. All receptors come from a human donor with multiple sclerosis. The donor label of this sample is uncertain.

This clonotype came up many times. DNA for the CDR3: TGTGCCAGCAGTTTAAAGAGGGGGCCTGGCACTGAAGCTTTCTTT. This sequence encodes CASSLKRGPGTEAFF. The chain couples TRBV12-3 or TRBV12-4 to TRBJ1-1, with 7 nucleotides matching TRBD1. V lost 2 bases to trimming and J lost 4 bases; unmatched junction nucleotides: 7. The CDR3 covers 15 residues.

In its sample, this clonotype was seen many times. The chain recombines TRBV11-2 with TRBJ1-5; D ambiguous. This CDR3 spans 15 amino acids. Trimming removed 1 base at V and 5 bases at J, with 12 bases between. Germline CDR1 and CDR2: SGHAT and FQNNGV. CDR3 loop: CASSLGRFKDQPQHF. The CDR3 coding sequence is TGTGCCAGCAGCTTAGGCAGGTTCAAAGATCAGCCCCAGCATTTT.

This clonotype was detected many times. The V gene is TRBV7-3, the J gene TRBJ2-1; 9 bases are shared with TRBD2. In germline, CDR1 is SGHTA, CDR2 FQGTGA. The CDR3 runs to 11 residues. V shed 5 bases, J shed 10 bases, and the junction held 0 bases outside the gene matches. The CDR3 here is CASSTSGEQFF. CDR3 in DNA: TGTGCCAGCAGCACTAGCGGGGAGCAGTTCTTC.

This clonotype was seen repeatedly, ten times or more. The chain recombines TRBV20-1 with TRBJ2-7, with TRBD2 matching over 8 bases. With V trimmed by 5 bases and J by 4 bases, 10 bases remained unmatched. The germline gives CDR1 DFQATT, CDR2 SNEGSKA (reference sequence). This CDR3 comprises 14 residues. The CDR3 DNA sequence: TGCAGTGCTTGGATAGCGGGGTCCCGGTACGAGCAGTACTTC. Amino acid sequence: CSAWIAGSRYEQYF.

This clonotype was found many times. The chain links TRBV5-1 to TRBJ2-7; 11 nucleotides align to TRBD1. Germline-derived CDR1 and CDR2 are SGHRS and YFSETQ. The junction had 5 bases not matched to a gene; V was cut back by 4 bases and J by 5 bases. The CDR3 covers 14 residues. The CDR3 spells CASSGGQGVNEQYF. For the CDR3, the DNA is TGCGCCAGCAGCGGGGGACAGGGGGTGAACGAGCAGTACTTC.

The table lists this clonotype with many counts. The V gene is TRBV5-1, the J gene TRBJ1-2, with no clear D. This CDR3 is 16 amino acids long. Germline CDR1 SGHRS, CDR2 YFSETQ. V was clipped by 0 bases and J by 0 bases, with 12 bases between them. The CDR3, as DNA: TGCGCCAGCAGCTTGGCCTCAGGAGGAGCTAACTATGGCTACACCTTC. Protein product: CASSLASGGANYGYTF. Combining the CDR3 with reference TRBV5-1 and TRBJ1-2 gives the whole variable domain KAGVTQTPRYLIKTRGQQVTLSCSPISGHRSVSWYQQTPGQGLQFLFEYFSETQRNKGNFPGRFSGRQFSNSRSEMNVSTLELGDSALYLCASSLASGGANYGYTFGSGTRLTVV.

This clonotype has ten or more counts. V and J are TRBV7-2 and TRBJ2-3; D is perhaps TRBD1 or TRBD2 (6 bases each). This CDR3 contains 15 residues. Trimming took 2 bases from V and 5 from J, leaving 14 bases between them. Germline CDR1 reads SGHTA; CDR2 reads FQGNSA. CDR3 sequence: CASSLSPGGGDTQYF. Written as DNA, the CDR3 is TGTGCCAGCAGCTTATCACCAGGAGGGGGAGATACGCAGTATTTT.